This T cell receptor beta chain was identified in a study of tissue T cells after allogeneic stem cell transplantation. GI sites, liver, skin and spleen were taken after median 9.75 post-mortem hours. On this clone: Its antigen is unidentified.

The protocol was immunoSEQ multiplex PCR, while the TCRdb copy is restricted to in-frame clones and leaves out a portion. The data show several thousand clones, about 74% seen once. This CDR3 comprises 11 residues. V was trimmed by 2 bases and J by 6 bases, leaving 5 bases between them. Germline lookup yields CDR1 SGHDT and CDR2 YYEEEE. Whole-study findings and limits: Blood and spleen captured only part of the tissue TCR repertoire. Within patients, tissue anatomy strongly shaped TCR repertoire composition. Sampling depth was limited, and the cohort was small and clinically varied.

The TCR originated in a woman aged 18 to 55 with breast cancer. The chain has TRBV5-6 and TRBJ1-2; unclear D gene. The material sequenced was tissue from the rectum, taken at autopsy. In nucleotides, the CDR3 is TGTGCCAGCAGCTTCGGGAATGGCTACACCTTC. It codes for CASSFGNGYTF.